The clone carrying this T cell receptor (beta chain) was seen more than once but under ten times. The sample comes from a study of T-cell reconstitution after alpha-beta-depleted transplantation in children. During its preparation, the TCRbeta library received unique molecular identifiers. Using its own MiXCR run on the PCR reads, TCRdb lists one record per CDR3 protein. The sample lists 60,000 to 80,000 distinct CDR3 sequences, about 7% occurring once. The clonotype comes from a human donor who donated a stem cell graft to a child with acute lymphoblastic leukemia. Sequencing used PBMCs from the stem cell graft donor, obtained from the stem cell graft.

CDR3 nucleotide sequence: TGCAGTGCTGGGTTAGCGGGAGGGTTTAGCGAAGAGCAGTACTTC. It yields the protein CSAGLAGGFSEEQYF. The gene calls are TRBV20-1 and TRBJ2-7; 11 positions match TRBD2. Germline V CDR1 and CDR2: DFQATT, SNEGSKA (reference sequence). The CDR3 runs to 15 residues. The V and J ends lost 5 bases and 7 bases, in that order; junction bases with no gene match: 13.